This TCR beta chain came from a study of post-analysis software for immune sequencing data. Study background: Patients with relapsing-remitting, secondary progressive and progressive-relapsing multiple sclerosis courses were all represented.

General study points: Samples sharing a preparation batch grouped tightly together when assessed by F measure.

Germline V gene data show CDR1 as SEHNR and CDR2 as FQNEAQ (reference sequence). The CDR3 has 13 residues. Libraries were made from TCR beta cDNA, and they carried unique molecular identifiers. One entry per CDR3 protein results from TCRdb running MiXCR on the PCR reads. The data hold about 160,000 distinct CDR3 sequences, with roughly 34% observed a single time. For this clonotype: Its antigen is still unknown. The junction differs from germline at one of its ends, possibly a read error.

This specimen consisted of blood, obtained after autologous hematopoietic stem cell transplantation. The chain carries TRBV7-9 and TRBJ1-2; 9 bases align to TRBD1. The sequence derives from a girl aged 5 to 17 with multiple sclerosis. The CDR3 coding sequence is TGTGCCAGCGGCTTAGAGGACAGGGGCAGCTACACCTTC. This gives the protein CASGLEDRGSYTF.